A selection of T cell receptor beta chains follows, all from one sample in a study of blood T cell repertoires in COVID-19. TCRdb's copy holds only in-frame clones and misses some; the assay was immunoSEQ multiplex PCR. Of around 260,000 clones listed, 80% to 85% were seen once; the top ten hold 15% to 19%. Sequencing was done on a sample of peripheral blood. These receptors were taken from a person aged 70 to 85 with COVID-19, enrolled during active disease. Each CDR3 is given with its conserved first and last residue. Each record gives: V gene, CDR3 protein.

TRBV12-5 | CASGHGQAYGYTF
TRBV24-1 | CATSDPGRVGNEQFF
TRBV27 | CASRSAGIVYGYTF
TRBV28 | CASRGRDRYYEQYF
TRBV27 | CASSFPGRPTYEQYF
TRBV9 | CASSAKTGLRGGELFF
TRBV9 | CASSVGPDNQPQHF
TRBV11-2 | CASSLVQGSNEQFF
TRBV28 | CASSPVRREKLFF
TRBV6-5 | CASNLDRVSTDTQYF
TRBV7-9 | CASSFGQGEGDTQYF
TRBV6-2/TRBV6-3 | CASSYSRAGESPDTQYF
TRBV5-1 | CASSARTTGTGTSDEQFF
TRBV27 | CASTQTGVDTEAFF
TRBV7-9 | CASSFGGTYNEQFF
TRBV4-1 | CASSQVPQQGGGGQPQHF
TRBV6-4 | CASSRGASPPNEKLFF
TRBV6-1 | CASSEFSASGQAKNIQYF
TRBV4-3 | CASSPQTSGTGETGELFF
TRBV28 | CASYDRVSGNTIYF
TRBV7-2 | CASSLDGSLAGVHNEQFF
TRBV18 | CASSPPSSYNEQFF
TRBV13 | CASSLWDRAYEQYF
TRBV6-5 | CASRFAHDTEAFF
TRBV5-6 | CASSSTQNRGLGNSPLHF
TRBV6-4 | CASSRDRGYEQYF
TRBV19 | CASSKGLPEAFF
TRBV29-1 | CSVEGVAGGYTF
TRBV5-1 | CASSPDNEQFF
TRBV3-1/TRBV3-2 | CASSQQGGSYEQYF
TRBV7-6 | CASSLLSGGGTGELFF
TRBV12-3/TRBV12-4 | CASSLVGGGELFF
TRBV28 | CASSFWTGSGEETQYF
TRBV28 | CASTSDHRGITYEQYF
TRBV11-2 | CASSLEATYEQYF
TRBV11-2 | CASSYPSGPLHF
TRBV9 | CASSAQSPTVNYGYTF
TRBV2 | CASSEARGGGQPQHF
TRBV3-1/TRBV3-2 | CASSLHRGRVSVANNEQFF
TRBV7-9 | CASSASANYGYTF
TRBV27 | CASSPGTSANYGYTF
TRBV6-2/TRBV6-3 | CASSSGTEQETQYF
TRBV9 | CASSVGGPGDNSPLHF
TRBV6-6 | CASSYNGDQPQHF
TRBV4-1 | CASSQAPGRAGQPQHF
TRBV7-2 | CASSRTVSAGELFF
TRBV7-2 | CATRQSSYEQYF
TRBV7-2 | CASSSASGGGPDTQYF
TRBV7-2 | CASSSEGANEKLFF
TRBV5-1 | CASSTGYTEAFF
TRBV5-1 | CASSQEGLHTGELFF
TRBV5-6 | CASSRYAIDGRPQHF
TRBV6-2/TRBV6-3 | CASSSRRNTGELFF
TRBV28 | CASSPASTGTGELFF
TRBV10-3 | CAISGGTGELFF
TRBV28 | CASDASGRVHEQYF
TRBV27 | CASREGQAPVSQYF
TRBV5-1 | CASSTGSTDTQYF
TRBV11-2 | CASSPAWQNSYEQYF